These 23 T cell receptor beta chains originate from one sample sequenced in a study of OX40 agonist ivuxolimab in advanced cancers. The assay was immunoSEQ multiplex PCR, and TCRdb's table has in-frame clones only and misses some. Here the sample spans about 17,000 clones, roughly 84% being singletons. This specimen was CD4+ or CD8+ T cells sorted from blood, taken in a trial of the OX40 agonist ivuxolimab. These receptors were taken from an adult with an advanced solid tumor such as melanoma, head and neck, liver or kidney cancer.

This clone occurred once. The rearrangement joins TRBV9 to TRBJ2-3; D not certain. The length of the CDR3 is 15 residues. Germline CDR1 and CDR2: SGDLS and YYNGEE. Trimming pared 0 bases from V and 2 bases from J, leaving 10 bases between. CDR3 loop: CASSVGRVDTDTQYF. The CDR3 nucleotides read TGTGCCAGCAGCGTAGGCCGGGTCGACACAGATACGCAGTATTTT.

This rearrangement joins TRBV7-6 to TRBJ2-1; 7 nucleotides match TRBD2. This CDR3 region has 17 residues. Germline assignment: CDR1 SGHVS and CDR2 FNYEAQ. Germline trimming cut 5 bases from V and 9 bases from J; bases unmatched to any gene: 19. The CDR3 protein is CASSLHPAGEASGEQFF. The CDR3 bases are TGTGCCAGCAGCCTCCACCCGGCGGGGGAAGCGTCTGGTGAGCAGTTCTTC.

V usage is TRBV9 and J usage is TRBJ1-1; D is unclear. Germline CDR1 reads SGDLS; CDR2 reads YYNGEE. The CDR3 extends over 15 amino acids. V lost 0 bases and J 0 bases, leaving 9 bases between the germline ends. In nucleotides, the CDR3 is TGTGCCAGCAGCGTAGAACTCGGTTTGAACACTGAAGCTTTCTTT. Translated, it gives CASSVELGLNTEAFF.

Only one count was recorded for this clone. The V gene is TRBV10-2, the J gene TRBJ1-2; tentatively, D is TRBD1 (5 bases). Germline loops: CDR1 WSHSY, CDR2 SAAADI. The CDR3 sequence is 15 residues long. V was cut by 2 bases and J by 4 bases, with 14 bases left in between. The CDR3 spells CASSEVRRGSYGYTF. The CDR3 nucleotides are TGCGCCAGCAGTGAGGTCCGGAGGGGTAGCTATGGCTACACCTTC.

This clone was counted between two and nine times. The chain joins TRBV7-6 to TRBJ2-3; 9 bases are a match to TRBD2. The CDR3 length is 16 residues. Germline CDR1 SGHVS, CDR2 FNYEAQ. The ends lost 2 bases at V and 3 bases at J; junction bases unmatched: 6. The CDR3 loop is CASSLPPGLATDTQYF. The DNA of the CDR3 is TGTGCCAGCAGCTTACCCCCGGGACTAGCAACAGATACGCAGTATTTT. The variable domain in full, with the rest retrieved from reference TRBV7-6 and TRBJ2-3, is GAGVSQSPRYKVTKRGQDVALRCDPISGHVSLYWYRQALGQGPEFLTYFNYEAQQDKSGLPNDRFSAERPEGSISTLTIQRTEQRDSAMYRCASSLPPGLATDTQYFGPGTRLTVL.

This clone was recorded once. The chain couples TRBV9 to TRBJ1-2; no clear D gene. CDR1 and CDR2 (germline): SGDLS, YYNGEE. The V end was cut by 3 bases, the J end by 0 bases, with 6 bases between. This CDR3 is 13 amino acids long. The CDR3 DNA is TGTGCCAGCAGCGGCGGGCCTAACTATGGCTACACCTTC. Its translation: CASSGGPNYGYTF.

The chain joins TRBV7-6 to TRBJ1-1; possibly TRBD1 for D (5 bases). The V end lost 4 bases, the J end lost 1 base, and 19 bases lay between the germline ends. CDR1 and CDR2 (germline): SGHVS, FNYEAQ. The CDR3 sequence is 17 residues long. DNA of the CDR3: TGTGCCAGCAGCTCAGGCGGGTCAGGGCTCTCGAACACTGAAGCTTTCTTT. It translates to CASSSGGSGLSNTEAFF.

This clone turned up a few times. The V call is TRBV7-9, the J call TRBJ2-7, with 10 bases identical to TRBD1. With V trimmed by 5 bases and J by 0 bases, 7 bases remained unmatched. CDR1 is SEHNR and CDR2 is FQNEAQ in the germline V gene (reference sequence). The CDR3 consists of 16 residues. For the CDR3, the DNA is TGTGCCAGCAGCCCAAGACAGGGGGCCGGCTCCTACGAGCAGTACTTC. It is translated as CASSPRQGAGSYEQYF. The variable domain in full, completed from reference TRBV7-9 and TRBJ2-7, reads DTGVSQNPRHKITKRGQNVTFRCDPISEHNRLYWYRQTLGQGPEFLTYFQNEAQLEKSRLLSDRFSAERPKGSFSTLEIQRTEQGDSAMYLCASSPRQGAGSYEQYFGPGTRLTVT.

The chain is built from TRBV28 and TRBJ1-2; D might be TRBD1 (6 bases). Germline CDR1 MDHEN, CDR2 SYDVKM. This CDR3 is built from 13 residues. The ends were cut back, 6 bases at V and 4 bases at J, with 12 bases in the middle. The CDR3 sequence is CASRFQGPYGYTF. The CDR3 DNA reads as TGTGCCAGCAGATTCCAGGGGCCCTATGGCTACACCTTC.

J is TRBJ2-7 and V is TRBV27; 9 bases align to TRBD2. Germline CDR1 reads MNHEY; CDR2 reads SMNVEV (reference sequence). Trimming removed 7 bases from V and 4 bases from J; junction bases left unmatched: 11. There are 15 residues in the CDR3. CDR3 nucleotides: TGTGCCAGCAAATTGAGCGGGGGGCTAGTATACGAGCAGTACTTC. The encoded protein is CASKLSGGLVYEQYF.

The CDR3 region has the DNA TGTGCCAGTGGAGGACAGGCGACACATTCCTATAATTCACCCCTCCACTTT. Amino acids: CASGGQATHSYNSPLHF. The rearrangement links TRBV19 to TRBJ1-6; 7 nucleotides agree with TRBD1. With V trimmed by 8 bases and J by 1 base, 11 bases remained unmatched. This CDR3 is built from 17 residues. Germline-derived CDR1 and CDR2 are LNHDA and SQIVND (reference sequence).

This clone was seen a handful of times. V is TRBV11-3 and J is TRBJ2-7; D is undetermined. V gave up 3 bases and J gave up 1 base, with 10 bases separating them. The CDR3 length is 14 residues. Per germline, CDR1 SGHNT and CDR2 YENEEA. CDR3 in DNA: TGTGCCAGCAGCTTGGGCCCGACGTCCTACGAGCAGTACTTC. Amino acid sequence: CASSLGPTSYEQYF.

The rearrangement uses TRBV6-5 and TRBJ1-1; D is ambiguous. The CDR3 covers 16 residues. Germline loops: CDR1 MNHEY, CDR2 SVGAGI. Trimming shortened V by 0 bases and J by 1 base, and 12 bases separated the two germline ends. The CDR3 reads CASSYSSSQPNTEAFF. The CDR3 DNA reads TGTGCCAGCAGTTACTCGTCAAGTCAGCCGAACACTGAAGCTTTCTTT.

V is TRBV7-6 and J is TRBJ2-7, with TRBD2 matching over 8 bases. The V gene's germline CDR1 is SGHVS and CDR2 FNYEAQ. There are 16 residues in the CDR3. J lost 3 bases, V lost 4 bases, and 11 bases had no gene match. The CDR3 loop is CASSYSGGGDLYEQYF. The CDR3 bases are TGTGCCAGCAGCTACAGCGGGGGCGGCGACCTCTACGAGCAGTACTTC.

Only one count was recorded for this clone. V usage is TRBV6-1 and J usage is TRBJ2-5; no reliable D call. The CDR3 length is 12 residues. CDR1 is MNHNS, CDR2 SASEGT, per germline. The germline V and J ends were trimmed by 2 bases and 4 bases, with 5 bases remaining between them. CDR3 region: CASSEYGETQYF. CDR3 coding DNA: TGTGCCAGCAGTGAATACGGAGAGACCCAGTACTTC.

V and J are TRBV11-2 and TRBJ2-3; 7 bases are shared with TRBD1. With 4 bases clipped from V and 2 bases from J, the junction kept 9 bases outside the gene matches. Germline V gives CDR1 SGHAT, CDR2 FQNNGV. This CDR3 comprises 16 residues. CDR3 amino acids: CASSSRTGSYTDTQYF. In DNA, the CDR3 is TGTGCCAGCAGCTCACGGACAGGTAGTTACACAGATACGCAGTATTTT. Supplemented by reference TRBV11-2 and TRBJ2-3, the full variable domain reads EAGVAQSPRYKIIEKRQSVAFWCNPISGHATLYWYQQILGQGPKLLIQFQNNGVVDDSQLPKDRFSAERLKGVDSTLKIQPAKLEDSAVYLCASSSRTGSYTDTQYFGPGTRLTVL.

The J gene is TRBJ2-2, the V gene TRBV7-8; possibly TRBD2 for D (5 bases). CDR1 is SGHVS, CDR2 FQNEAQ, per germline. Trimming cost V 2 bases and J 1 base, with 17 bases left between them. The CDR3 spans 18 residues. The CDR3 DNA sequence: TGTGCCAGCAGCTTAAGCGGTCGTCTCGAGCAGAACACCGGGGAGCTGTTTTTT. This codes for CASSLSGRLEQNTGELFF.

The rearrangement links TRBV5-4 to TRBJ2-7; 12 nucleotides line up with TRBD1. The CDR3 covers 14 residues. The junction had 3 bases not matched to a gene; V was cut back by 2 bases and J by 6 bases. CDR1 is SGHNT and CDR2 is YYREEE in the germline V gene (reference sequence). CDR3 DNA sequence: TGTGCCAGCAGCTTTGGGACAGGGGGCCGCGAGCAGTACTTC. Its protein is CASSFGTGGREQYF.

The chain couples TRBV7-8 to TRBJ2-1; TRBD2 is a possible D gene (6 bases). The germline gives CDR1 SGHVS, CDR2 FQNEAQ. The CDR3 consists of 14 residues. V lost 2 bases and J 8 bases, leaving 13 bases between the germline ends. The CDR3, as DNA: TGTGCCAGCAGCTTAACTAGCCGGGTCGATGAGCAGTTCTTC. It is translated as CASSLTSRVDEQFF.

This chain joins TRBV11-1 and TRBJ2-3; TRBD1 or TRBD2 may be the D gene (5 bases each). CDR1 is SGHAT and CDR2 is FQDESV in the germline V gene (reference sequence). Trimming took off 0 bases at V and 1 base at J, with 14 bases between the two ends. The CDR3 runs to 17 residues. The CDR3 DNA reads TGTGCCAGCAGCTTAGCGCTCAGGCAGGGACGCACAGATACGCAGTATTTT. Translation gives CASSLALRQGRTDTQYF. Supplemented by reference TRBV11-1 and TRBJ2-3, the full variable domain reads EAEVAQSPRYKITEKSQAVAFWCDPISGHATLYWYRQILGQGPELLVQFQDESVVDDSQLPKDRFSAERLKGVDSTLKIQPAELGDSAMYLCASSLALRQGRTDTQYFGPGTRLTVL.

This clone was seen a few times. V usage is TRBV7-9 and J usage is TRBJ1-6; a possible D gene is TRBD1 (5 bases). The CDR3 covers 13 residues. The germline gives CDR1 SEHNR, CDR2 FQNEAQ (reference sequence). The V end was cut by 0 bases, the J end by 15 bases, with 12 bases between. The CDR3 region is CASSLAFDSGLHF. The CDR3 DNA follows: TGTGCCAGCAGCTTAGCTTTTGACAGCGGCCTCCACTTT.

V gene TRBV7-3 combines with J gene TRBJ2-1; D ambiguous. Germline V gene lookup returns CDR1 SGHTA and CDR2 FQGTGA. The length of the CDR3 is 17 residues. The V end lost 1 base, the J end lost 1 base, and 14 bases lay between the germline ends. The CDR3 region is CASSLIVGRASYNEQFF. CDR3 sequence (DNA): TGTGCCAGCAGCTTAATAGTTGGTAGGGCATCCTACAATGAGCAGTTCTTC.

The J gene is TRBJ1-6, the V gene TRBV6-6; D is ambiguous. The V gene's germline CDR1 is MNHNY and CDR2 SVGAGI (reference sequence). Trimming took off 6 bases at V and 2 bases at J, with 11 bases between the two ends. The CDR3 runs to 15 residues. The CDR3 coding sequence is TGTGCCAGCAGCCCCTGGGATACCTATAATTCACCCCTCCACTTT. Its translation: CASSPWDTYNSPLHF.